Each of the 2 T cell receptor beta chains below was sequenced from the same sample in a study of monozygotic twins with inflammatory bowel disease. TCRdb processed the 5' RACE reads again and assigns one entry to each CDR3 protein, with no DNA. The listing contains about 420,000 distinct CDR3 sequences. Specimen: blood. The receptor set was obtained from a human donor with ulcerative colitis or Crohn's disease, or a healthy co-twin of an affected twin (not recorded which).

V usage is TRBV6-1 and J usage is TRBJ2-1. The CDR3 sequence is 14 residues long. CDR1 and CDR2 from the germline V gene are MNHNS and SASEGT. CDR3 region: CASSILPSNNEQFF.

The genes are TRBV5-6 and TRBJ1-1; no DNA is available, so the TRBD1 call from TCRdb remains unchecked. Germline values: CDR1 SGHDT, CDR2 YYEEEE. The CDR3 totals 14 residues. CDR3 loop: CASSSGGRHTEAFF. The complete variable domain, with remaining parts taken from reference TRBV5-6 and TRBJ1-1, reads DAGVTQSPTHLIKTRGQQVTLRCSPKSGHDTVSWYQQALGQGPQFIFQYYEEEERQRGNFPDRFSGHQFPNYSSELNVNALLLGDSALYLCASSSGGRHTEAFFGQGTRLTVV.